This paragraph reports one T cell receptor beta chain. Membership in each cohort depended on participant-reported clinical history. Cohort 3 recovered donors had two negative PCRs, clearance, or symptom resolution. The data belong to a study of blood T cell repertoires in COVID-19. Study-wide background: Collection of acute and convalescent COVID-19 samples took place in the United States, Italy and Spain.

Per the original data handling: Estimates of nucleated cell counts were drawn from the amplification of reference gene primers. TCRdb's table, derived via immunoSEQ multiplex PCR, lists solely in-frame clones and lacks some. V, J and clone size are those of that table, while D and trimming were read from the DNA. The table shows about 330,000 clones, with more than 90% occurring only once. The CDR3 runs 15 residues. CDR1 and CDR2 (germline): LGHDT, YNNKEL (reference sequence). J lost 6 bases, V lost 6 bases, and 13 bases had no gene match. This TCR was sampled from a woman in her twenties or thirties who had recovered from COVID-19. The chain carries TRBV3-1 (or the pseudogene TRBV3-2) and TRBJ2-7, with TRBD1 matching 8 bases. The sequenced sample consisted of PBMCs or T cells enriched from blood (not recorded which). The CDR3 is CASRHTGQGSGEQYF. The DNA for the CDR3 is TGTGCCAGCAGACACACCGGACAGGGTTCTGGCGAGCAGTACTTC.